This record concerns one TCR beta chain sequence. When the RNA was reverse transcribed, random hexamers were used with an input of roughly 0.45 to 1 ug. immunoSEQ multiplex PCR amplified TCR beta CDR3 across 54 Vbeta, 13 Jbeta. TCRdb called the immunoSEQ multiplex PCR reads again in MiXCR, with one record for every CDR3 protein. The sample lists roughly 140,000 distinct CDR3 sequences, 94% occurring once. TCR beta was sequenced from blood CD8+ and CD4+ T cells. Healthy donors served as the controls. They were matched for age and sex. The CD8+ and CD4+ T cells were isolated magnetically using a negative isolation approach, whereas the TEMRA cells were enriched by FACS. The sample belongs to a study of CD8 T cells in Susac syndrome. Germline values: CDR1 MNHEY, CDR2 SMNVEV (reference sequence). The CDR3 is made up of 14 amino acids. V was shortened by 0 bases and J by 5 bases, with 11 bases between the two germline ends.

The material sequenced was CD8+ T cells from PBMCs. The receptor was isolated from a human donor in good health. This chain links TRBV27 with TRBJ2-7, with TRBD1 as a possible D gene (5 bases). The CDR3 region has the DNA TGTGCCAGCAGTTTATCTTCAGGGTGGGACGAGCAGTACTTC. It codes for CASSLSSGWDEQYF.